These 21 T cell receptor beta chains were all obtained from the same sample, sequenced in a study of blood T cell repertoires in COVID-19. Clones were sequenced by immunoSEQ multiplex PCR, and TCRdb holds only the in-frame ones, with some missing. The sample carries under 300,000 clones, roughly 90% recorded once. Sequenced sample: peripheral blood. These TCRs come from a woman under 40 with COVID-19, enrolled during active disease.

The chain has TRBV11-2 and TRBJ1-3; D perhaps matches TRBD1 (5 bases). Germline assignment: CDR1 SGHAT and CDR2 FQNNGV. The CDR3 is made up of 17 amino acids. The V gene lost 7 bases and the J gene lost 0 bases, with 19 bases spanning the gap. The CDR3 nucleotides read TGTGCCAGCACCGGGGGGGTTAAACTCAGCTCTGGAAACACCATATATTTT. Translation: CASTGGVKLSSGNTIYF. The variable domain in full, completed from reference TRBV11-2 and TRBJ1-3, reads EAGVAQSPRYKIIEKRQSVAFWCNPISGHATLYWYQQILGQGPKLLIQFQNNGVVDDSQLPKDRFSAERLKGVDSTLKIQPAKLEDSAVYLCASTGGVKLSSGNTIYFGEGSWLTVV.

The chain recombines TRBV5-6 with TRBJ1-5, with TRBD1 matching 10 bases. The germline gives CDR1 SGHDT, CDR2 YYEEEE. This CDR3 comprises 17 residues. Losses at the gene ends were 0 bases for V and 0 bases for J; bases not matched to a gene: 3. CDR3 loop: CASSLGTGGFSNQPQHF. The CDR3 bases are TGTGCCAGCAGCTTGGGGACAGGGGGATTTAGCAATCAGCCCCAGCATTTT.

The rearrangement joins TRBV18 to TRBJ2-5; possibly TRBD2 for D (6 bases). The length of the CDR3 is 13 residues. Germline CDR1 reads KGHSH; CDR2 reads LQKENI. V was clipped by 8 bases and J by 2 bases, with 12 bases between them. The CDR3 DNA sequence: TGTGCCAGCGCCCCGCGGGAACAAGAGACCCAGTACTTC. Its translation is CASAPREQETQYF. The entire variable domain, with the rest obtained from reference TRBV18 and TRBJ2-5, is as follows: NAGVMQNPRHLVRRRGQEARLRCSPMKGHSHVYWYRQLPEEGLKFMVYLQKENIIDESGMPKERFSAEFPKEGPSILRIQQVVRGDSAAYFCASAPREQETQYFGPGTRLLVL.

The chain uses TRBV4-1 and TRBJ1-4, with D unresolved. This CDR3 spans 14 amino acids. Germline loops: CDR1 MGHRA, CDR2 YSYEKL. V shed 3 bases and J shed 2 bases, with 7 bases lying between them. The CDR3 sequence: CASSQRRTNEKLFF. The CDR3 nucleotides read TGCGCCAGCAGCCAGAGGAGGACTAATGAAAAACTGTTTTTT.

The chain is built from TRBV28 and TRBJ2-5; TRBD1 agrees at 8 bases. J was trimmed by 5 bases and V by 4 bases; bases with no gene match: 15. In germline, CDR1 is MDHEN, CDR2 SYDVKM. The length of the CDR3 is 17 residues. CDR3 in DNA: TGTGCCAGCAGTTACTCTCAGACAGGGGCAAGAGGGGAGACCCAGTACTTC. The encoded protein is CASSYSQTGARGETQYF.

Note on this clone: The same CDR3 can be traced to other DNA sequences in this sample. The chain is built from TRBV3-1 (or the pseudogene TRBV3-2) and TRBJ2-7, with D unresolved. This CDR3 spans 12 amino acids. The V and J ends lost 5 bases and 0 bases respectively, with 5 bases between them. Germline V CDR1 and CDR2: LGHDT, YNNKEL (reference sequence). For the CDR3, the DNA is TGTGCCAGCAGCTTGAGCTCCTACGAGCAGTACTTC. Translation: CASSLSSYEQYF.

This chain links TRBV5-6 with TRBJ2-7; 7 positions match TRBD1. The germline gives CDR1 SGHDT, CDR2 YYEEEE. The CDR3 is 14 residues long. J was trimmed by 3 bases and V by 3 bases; bases with no gene match: 6. CDR3 sequence reads: CASSSLAGGYEQYF. Here the CDR3 DNA reads TGTGCCAGCAGCTCTCTCGCAGGGGGCTACGAGCAGTACTTC.

V gene TRBV28 combines with J gene TRBJ1-2; TRBD1 is a possible D gene (5 bases). The CDR3 is made up of 14 amino acids. From germline, CDR1 is MDHEN and CDR2 SYDVKM. The V end was cut by 2 bases, the J end by 2 bases, with 9 bases between. The CDR3 bases are TGTGCCAGCAGTTTAACGGGGGAGAACTATGGCTACACCTTC. This translates into CASSLTGENYGYTF.

The rearrangement uses TRBV18 and TRBJ1-5; 7 nucleotides match TRBD1. J was trimmed by 6 bases and V by 0 bases; bases with no gene match: 8. CDR1 KGHSH and CDR2 LQKENI come from the germline V gene. The CDR3 covers 16 residues. CDR3 protein: CASSPPSGGEGQPQHF. The CDR3 DNA is TGTGCCAGCTCACCACCGTCAGGGGGAGAGGGTCAGCCCCAGCATTTT.

V gene TRBV12-3 or TRBV12-4 combines with J gene TRBJ1-2; D gene unclear. The V end was cut by 4 bases, the J end by 4 bases, with 10 bases between. This CDR3 has 13 residues. Here the CDR3 DNA reads TGTGCCAGCAGTTCCGACGGCGGCTATGGCTACACCTTC. Its protein is CASSSDGGYGYTF.

This clone was seen only once. The V call is TRBV13, the J call TRBJ2-7, with TRBD1 matching 8 bases. V dropped 3 bases and J dropped 4; count of bases not matched to a gene: 11. The CDR3 runs to 16 residues. In germline, CDR1 is PRHDT, CDR2 FYEKMQ (reference sequence). In DNA, the CDR3 is TGTGCCAGCAGCTTGAGACTCGGGACAGGAGATTACGAGCAGTACTTC. Its protein is CASSLRLGTGDYEQYF.

The chain is built from TRBV15 and TRBJ1-5, with D hard to call. The V gene's germline CDR1 is LNHNV and CDR2 YYDKDF (reference sequence). This CDR3 is built from 14 residues. V was shortened by 0 bases and J by 7 bases, with 10 bases between the two germline ends. The CDR3 sequence: CATSREPVRQPQHF. The CDR3, as DNA: TGTGCCACCAGCAGAGAGCCGGTTAGACAGCCCCAGCATTTT.

The chain has TRBV25-1 and TRBJ1-2; no firm D call. Germline V lookup: CDR1 MGHDK, CDR2 SYGVNS. V lost 6 bases to trimming and J lost 7 bases, with 12 bases between them. This CDR3 contains 12 residues. The CDR3 spells CASSAGVRGYTF. The CDR3 DNA sequence: TGTGCCAGCAGCGCCGGGGTCCGTGGCTACACCTTC.

The V gene is TRBV27, the J gene TRBJ1-4; tentative D call: TRBD1 (5 bases). Per germline, CDR1 MNHEY and CDR2 SMNVEV (reference sequence). This CDR3 is 16 amino acids long. With 5 bases removed from V and 9 bases from J, the gap between germline ends came to 22 bases. CDR3 loop: CASSGGAGSTLKKLFF. The CDR3 coding sequence is TGTGCCAGCAGTGGAGGGGCAGGCTCAACATTGAAAAAACTGTTTTTT.

The V and J genes are TRBV11-3 and TRBJ2-2, with TRBD1 matching 9 bases. The J segment lost 4 bases and the V segment lost 2 bases, leaving 5 bases of the junction unmatched. CDR3 length: 16 amino acids. Looked up from germline, CDR1 is SGHNT and CDR2 is YENEEA. This CDR3 is CASSLIVTGGTGELFF. The CDR3, as DNA: TGTGCCAGCAGCTTAATTGTGACAGGGGGCACCGGGGAGCTGTTTTTT.

The J gene is TRBJ2-4, the V gene TRBV27, with no clear D. The V end lost 4 bases, the J end lost 0 bases, and 7 bases lay between the germline ends. Germline CDR1 reads MNHEY; CDR2 reads SMNVEV (reference sequence). The CDR3 extends over 14 amino acids. The CDR3 DNA sequence: TGTGCCAGCAGTTACACAGTAGCCAAAAACATTCAGTACTTC. This sequence encodes CASSYTVAKNIQYF.

The chain has TRBV24-1 and TRBJ2-5; TRBD1 might be the D (6 bases). The CDR3 contains 12 residues. Trimming left V 5 bases short and J 8 bases short, with 11 bases between. CDR1 and CDR2 (germline): KGHDR, SFDVKD. CDR3 bases: TGTGCCACCAGTGTGACAGGTGGTACCCAGTACTTC. It is translated as CATSVTGGTQYF.

A remark on this clone: An end of the junction differs from the germline gene, which may be a read error. This chain uses TRBV5-6 with TRBJ1-2; 8 bases match TRBD1. The germline CDR1 and CDR2 sequences are SGHDT and YYEEEE. The CDR3 runs 15 residues. Here the CDR3 DNA reads TGTGCCAGCAGATTGGGGGGCCAGGGGGCCTATGGCTACACCTTC. Translated: CASRLGGQGAYGYTF.

The DNA of the CDR3 is TGTGCCAGCAGTTACTCCGGACTGGGTAGAGACGAGCAGTACTTC. Protein product: CASSYSGLGRDEQYF. The rearrangement joins TRBV6-2 or TRBV6-3 to TRBJ2-7; D is perhaps TRBD2 (5 bases). The ends were cut back, 0 bases at V and 5 bases at J, with 14 bases in the middle. In germline, CDR1 is MNHEY, CDR2 SVGEGT. CDR3 length equals 15 residues.

This clone has just a few counts. The chain combines TRBV27 with TRBJ2-1, with TRBD1 as a possible D gene (7 bases). Germline V CDR1 and CDR2: MNHEY, SMNVEV (reference sequence). V was trimmed by 3 bases and J by 5 bases, leaving 14 bases between them. The CDR3 spans 15 residues. DNA for the CDR3: TGTGCCAGCAGTTTGAGGCAGGGGGGACACAATGAGCAGTTCTTC. Its protein product is CASSLRQGGHNEQFF.

The rearrangement uses TRBV29-1 and TRBJ2-2, with 9 bases lining up with TRBD2. The J segment lost 7 bases and the V segment lost 7 bases, leaving 13 bases of the junction unmatched. Germline CDR1 is SQVTM and CDR2 is ANQGSEA. This CDR3 is 15 amino acids long. The CDR3 loop is CSAAIAGGPNGELFF. The CDR3 DNA is TGCAGCGCCGCCATCGCGGGGGGGCCAAACGGGGAGCTGTTTTTT.